The rows below give T cell receptor beta chains drawn from one sample of a study of shared clonotypes between healthy human individuals. Sequencing used immunoSEQ multiplex PCR; TCRdb keeps in-frame clones, though not all of them. The sample records 2 million to 2.5 million clones, 85% to 95% being singletons. The source material was naive CD4+ T cells from PBMCs. All receptors come from a man between 18 and 29 years old in good health. Some clones in this sample may be carry-over from other donors' samples. The CDR3 runs from the conserved cysteine through the conserved F or W. The order of the fields is J gene, V gene, CDR3 protein.

TRBJ2-2 | TRBV5-1 | CASSLEAPNTGELFF
TRBJ2-7 | TRBV5-4 | CASSYRTSGIDEQYF
TRBJ2-1 | TRBV10-3 | CAISDWGQGPLLEQFF
TRBJ1-4 | TRBV27 | CASSNRGSTNEKLFF
TRBJ2-1 | TRBV5-1 | CASKLADPNEQFF
TRBJ1-1 | TRBV7-2 | CASSWSVGTEAFF
TRBJ2-1 | TRBV7-2 | CASSLVGYNNEQFF
TRBJ1-1 | TRBV5-1 | CASSATTGSGTEAFF
TRBJ1-4 | TRBV28 | CASGTAGGPNEKLFF
TRBJ1-2 | TRBV7-2 | CAITGRSYGYTF
TRBJ1-5 | TRBV9 | CASSVGSHQQPQHF
TRBJ2-7 | TRBV28 | CASSRGRFSYEQYF
TRBJ2-2 | TRBV15 | CATSRDLAGELFF
TRBJ2-7 | TRBV5-6 | CASSLRTINSYEQYF
TRBJ2-4 | TRBV6-5 | CASSYVAKNIQYF
TRBJ1-5 | TRBV30 | CAWSQGQPQHF
TRBJ1-5 | TRBV28 | CASSLGGNVNQPQHF
TRBJ2-1 | TRBV28 | CASSLRGQVYNEQFF
TRBJ1-2 | TRBV5-8 | CASSYTRPTGTGYTF
TRBJ2-1 | TRBV11-3 | CASSSGLAGGAYNEQFF
TRBJ2-2 | TRBV11-3 | CASSKRSWNTGELFF
TRBJ2-7 | TRBV25-1 | CASSVFPSGRAPYEQYF
TRBJ1-1 | TRBV6-1 | CASNPWGTEAFF
TRBJ2-5 | TRBV28 | CASSLRTSGVGAQYF
TRBJ2-7 | TRBV27 | CASRLTSGPYEQYF
TRBJ1-1 | TRBV18 | CASSPQHQNTEAFF
TRBJ2-6 | TRBV18 | CASSPSGVGANVLTF
TRBJ1-5 | TRBV28 | CASRVQRYQPQHF
TRBJ2-7 | TRBV27 | CASSLGDRFYEQYF
TRBJ2-7 | TRBV27 | CARGGQVLDEQYF
TRBJ2-2 | TRBV25-1 | CASPTTQTGELFF
TRBJ2-3 | TRBV7-2 | CASSPSLTSGIADTQYF
TRBJ2-1 | TRBV15 | CATSRPGGMSYNEQFF
TRBJ2-7 | TRBV5-4 | CASSPEGLAAYEQYF
TRBJ1-5 | TRBV4-1 | CASSPWTGPSNQPQHF
TRBJ2-5 | TRBV5-1 | CASSVGEFGETQYF
TRBJ1-5 | TRBV15 | CATSGGRGMRGPQHF
TRBJ2-1 | TRBV28 | CASSWGGWGSAGEQFF
TRBJ1-5 | TRBV28 | CASSLPGTRRSQHF
TRBJ2-7 | TRBV28 | CASQIRSRETDEQYF
TRBJ2-7 | TRBV10-2 | CATSGGYEQYF
TRBJ1-2 | TRBV6-5 | CASSYSIRDNYGYTF
TRBJ2-2 | TRBV19 | CASTRTGELFF
TRBJ1-2 | TRBV19 | CASSREGQALNYGYTF
TRBJ2-1 | TRBV7-8 | CASSLTRLAGDNEQFF
TRBJ1-5 | TRBV9 | CASSSQGQYQPQHF
TRBJ1-5 | TRBV7-2 | CASSLTDRAQPQHF
TRBJ1-1 | TRBV7-3 | CASSLEDGTEAFF
TRBJ2-7 | TRBV7-6 | CASSPLGRAGEQYF
TRBJ2-7 | TRBV28 | CASSPGTGLSYEQYF